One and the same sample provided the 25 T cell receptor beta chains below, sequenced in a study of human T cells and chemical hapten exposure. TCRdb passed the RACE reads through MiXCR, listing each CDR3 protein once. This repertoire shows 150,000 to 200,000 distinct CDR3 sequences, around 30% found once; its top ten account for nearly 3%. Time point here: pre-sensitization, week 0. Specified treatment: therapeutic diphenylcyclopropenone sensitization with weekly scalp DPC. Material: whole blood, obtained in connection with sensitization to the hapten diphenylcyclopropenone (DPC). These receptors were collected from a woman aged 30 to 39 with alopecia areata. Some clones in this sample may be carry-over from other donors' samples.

The CDR3: CASTNPAGTDYEQYF. In DNA, the CDR3 is TGTGCCAGCACTAATCCCGCCGGGACAGACTACGAGCAGTACTTC. The chain uses TRBV28 and TRBJ2-7; TRBD1 agrees at 7 bases. In germline, CDR1 is MDHEN, CDR2 SYDVKM. The CDR3 contains 15 residues. Trimming took 7 bases from V and 3 from J; bases not matched to a gene: 12.

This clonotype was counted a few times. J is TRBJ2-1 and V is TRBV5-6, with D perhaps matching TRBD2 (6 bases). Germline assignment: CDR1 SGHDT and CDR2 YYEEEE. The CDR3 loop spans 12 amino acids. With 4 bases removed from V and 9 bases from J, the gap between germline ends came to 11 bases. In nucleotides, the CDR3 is TGTGCCAGCAGCAGAACTAGCTTTGAGCAGTTCTTC. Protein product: CASSRTSFEQFF.

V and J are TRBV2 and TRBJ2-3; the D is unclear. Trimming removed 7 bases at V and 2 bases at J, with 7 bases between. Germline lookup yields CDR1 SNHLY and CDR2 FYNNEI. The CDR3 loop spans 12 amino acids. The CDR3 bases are TGTGCCAGCAACGTGCACACAGATACGCAGTATTTT. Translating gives CASNVHTDTQYF. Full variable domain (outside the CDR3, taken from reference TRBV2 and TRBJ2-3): EPEVTQTPSHQVTQMGQEVILRCVPISNHLYFYWYRQILGQKVEFLVSFYNNEISEKSEIFDDQFSVERPDGSNFTLKIRSTKLEDSAMYFCASNVHTDTQYFGPGTRLTVL.

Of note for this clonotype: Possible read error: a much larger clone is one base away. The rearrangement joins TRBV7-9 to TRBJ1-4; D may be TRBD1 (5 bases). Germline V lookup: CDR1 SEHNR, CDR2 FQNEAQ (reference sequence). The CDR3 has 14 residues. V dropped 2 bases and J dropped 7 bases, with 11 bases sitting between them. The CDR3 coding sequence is TGTGCCAGCAGCTTATGGGGCGCGGCTGAAAAACTGTTTTTT. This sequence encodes CASSLWGAAEKLFF.

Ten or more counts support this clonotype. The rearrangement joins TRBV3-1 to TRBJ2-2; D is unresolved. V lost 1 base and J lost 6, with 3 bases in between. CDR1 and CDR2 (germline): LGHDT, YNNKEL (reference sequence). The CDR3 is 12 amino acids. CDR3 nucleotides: TGTGCCAGCAGCCAAGGGCCCGGGGAGCTGTTTTTT. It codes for CASSQGPGELFF.

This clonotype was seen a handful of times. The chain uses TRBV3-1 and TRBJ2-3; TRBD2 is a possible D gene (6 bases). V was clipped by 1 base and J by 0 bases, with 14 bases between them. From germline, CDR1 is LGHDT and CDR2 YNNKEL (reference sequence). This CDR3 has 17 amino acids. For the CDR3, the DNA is TGTGCCAGCAGCCAAGGATTCGGCGGGATTAGCACAGATACGCAGTATTTT. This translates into CASSQGFGGISTDTQYF.

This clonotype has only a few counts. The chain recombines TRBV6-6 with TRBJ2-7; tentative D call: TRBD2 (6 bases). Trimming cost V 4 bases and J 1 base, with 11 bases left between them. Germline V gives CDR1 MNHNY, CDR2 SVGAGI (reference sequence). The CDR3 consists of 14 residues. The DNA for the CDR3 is TGTGCCAGCAGTTTGGGACTCCCTTCCTACGAGCAGTACTTC. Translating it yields CASSLGLPSYEQYF.

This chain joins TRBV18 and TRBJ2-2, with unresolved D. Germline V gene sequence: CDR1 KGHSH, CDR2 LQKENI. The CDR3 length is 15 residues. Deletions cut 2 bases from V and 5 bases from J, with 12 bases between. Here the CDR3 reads CASSPESSLTGELFF. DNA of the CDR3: TGTGCCAGCTCACCAGAATCCAGCTTAACCGGGGAGCTGTTTTTT.

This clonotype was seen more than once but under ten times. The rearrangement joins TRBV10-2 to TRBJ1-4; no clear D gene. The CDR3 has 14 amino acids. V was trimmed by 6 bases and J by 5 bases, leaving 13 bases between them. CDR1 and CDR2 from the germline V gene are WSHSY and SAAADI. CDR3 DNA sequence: TGCGCCAGCAGCGGTACACGGACGAATGAAAAACTGTTTTTT. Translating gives CASSGTRTNEKLFF.

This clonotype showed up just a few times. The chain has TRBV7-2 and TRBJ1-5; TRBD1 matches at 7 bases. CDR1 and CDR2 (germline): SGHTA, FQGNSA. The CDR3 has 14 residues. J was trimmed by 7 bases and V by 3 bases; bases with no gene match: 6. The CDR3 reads CASSFDRAGQPQHF. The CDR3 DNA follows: TGTGCCAGCAGCTTTGACAGGGCCGGGCAGCCCCAGCATTTT.

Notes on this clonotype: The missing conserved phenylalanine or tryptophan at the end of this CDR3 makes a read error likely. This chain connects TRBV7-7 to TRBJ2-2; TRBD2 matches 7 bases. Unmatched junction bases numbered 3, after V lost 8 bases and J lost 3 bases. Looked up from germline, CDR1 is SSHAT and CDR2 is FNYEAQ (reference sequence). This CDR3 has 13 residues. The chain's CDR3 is CASGGRDTGELFS. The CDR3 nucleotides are TGTGCCAGCGGAGGGAGGGACACCGGGGAGCTGTTTTCT.

The chain's CDR3 is CASSSGQGFEAFF. DNA of the CDR3: TGTGCCAGCAGTTCGGGACAGGGGTTTGAAGCTTTCTTT. The gene calls are TRBV27 and TRBJ1-1, with TRBD1 identical over 10 bases. Trimming removed 4 bases from V and 7 bases from J; junction bases left unmatched: 3. Germline V gene sequence: CDR1 MNHEY, CDR2 SMNVEV (reference sequence). The CDR3 spans 13 residues.

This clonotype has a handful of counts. CDR3 coding DNA: TGTGCCACGGGGAGGGGCACTGAAGCTTTCTTT. It translates to CATGRGTEAFF. The V gene is TRBV15, the J gene TRBJ1-1, with TRBD1 as a possible D gene (5 bases). Germline values: CDR1 LNHNV, CDR2 YYDKDF (reference sequence). V lost 9 bases, J lost 4 bases, and 9 bases lay in between. The CDR3 is 11 amino acids.

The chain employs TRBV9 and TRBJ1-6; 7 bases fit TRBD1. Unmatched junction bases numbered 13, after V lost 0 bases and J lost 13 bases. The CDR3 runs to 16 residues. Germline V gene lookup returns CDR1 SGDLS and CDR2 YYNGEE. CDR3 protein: CASSVAGTVQGMPLHF. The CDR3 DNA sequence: TGTGCCAGCAGCGTAGCCGGGACAGTCCAAGGGATGCCCCTCCACTTT. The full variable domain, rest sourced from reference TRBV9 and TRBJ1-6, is DSGVTQTPKHLITATGQRVTLRCSPRSGDLSVYWYQQSLDQGLQFLIQYYNGEERAKGNILERFSAQQFPDLHSELNLSSLELGDSALYFCASSVAGTVQGMPLHFGNGTRLTVT.

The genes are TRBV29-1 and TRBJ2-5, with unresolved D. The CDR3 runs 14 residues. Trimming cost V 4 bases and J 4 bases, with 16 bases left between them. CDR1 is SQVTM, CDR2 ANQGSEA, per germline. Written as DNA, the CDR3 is TGCAGCGTTGGCAGGTCAGGTATTCGAGAGACCCAGTACTTC. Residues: CSVGRSGIRETQYF.

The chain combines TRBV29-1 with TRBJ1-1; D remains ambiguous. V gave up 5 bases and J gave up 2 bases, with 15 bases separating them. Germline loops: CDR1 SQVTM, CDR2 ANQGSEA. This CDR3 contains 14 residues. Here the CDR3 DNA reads TGCAGCGTTCTTCGTAACAGTATTAACACTGAAGCTTTCTTT. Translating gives CSVLRNSINTEAFF.

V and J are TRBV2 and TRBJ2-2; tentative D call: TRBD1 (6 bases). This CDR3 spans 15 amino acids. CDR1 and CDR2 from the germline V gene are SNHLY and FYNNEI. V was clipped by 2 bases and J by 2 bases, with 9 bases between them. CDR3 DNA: TGTGCCAGCAGTGAACAGGGGTTAAACACCGGGGAGCTGTTTTTT. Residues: CASSEQGLNTGELFF.

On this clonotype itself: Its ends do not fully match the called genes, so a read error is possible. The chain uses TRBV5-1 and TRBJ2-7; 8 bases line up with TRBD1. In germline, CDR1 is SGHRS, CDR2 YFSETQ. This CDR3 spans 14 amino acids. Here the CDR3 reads CVSSPTGEAYEQYF. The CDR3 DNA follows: TGCGTCAGCAGCCCGACAGGGGAAGCCTACGAGCAGTACTTC.

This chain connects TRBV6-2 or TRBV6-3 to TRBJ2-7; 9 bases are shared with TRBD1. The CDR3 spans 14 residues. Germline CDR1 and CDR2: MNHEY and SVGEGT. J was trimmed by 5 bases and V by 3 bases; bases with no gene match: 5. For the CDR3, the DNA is TGTGCCAGCAGTTATATTGGGACAGGGAACGAGCAGTACTTC. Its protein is CASSYIGTGNEQYF.

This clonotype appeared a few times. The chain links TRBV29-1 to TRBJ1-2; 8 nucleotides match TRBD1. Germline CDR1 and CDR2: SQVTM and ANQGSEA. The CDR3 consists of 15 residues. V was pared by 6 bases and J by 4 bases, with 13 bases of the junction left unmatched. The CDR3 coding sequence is TGCAGCGTCAGGACAGGGCTTTCTGTCGTCTATGGCTACACCTTC. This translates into CSVRTGLSVVYGYTF. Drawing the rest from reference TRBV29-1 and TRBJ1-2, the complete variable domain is SAVISQKPSRDICQRGTSLTIQCQVDSQVTMMFWYRQQPGQSLTLIATANQGSEATYESGFVIDKFPISRPNLTFSTLTVSNMSPEDSSIYLCSVRTGLSVVYGYTFGSGTRLTVV.

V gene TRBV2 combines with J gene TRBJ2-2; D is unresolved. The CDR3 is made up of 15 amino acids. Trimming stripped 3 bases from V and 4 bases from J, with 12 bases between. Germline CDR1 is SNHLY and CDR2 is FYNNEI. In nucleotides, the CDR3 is TGTGCCAGCAGTGAGATTCGAGGCCCCACCGGGGAGCTGTTTTTT. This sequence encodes CASSEIRGPTGELFF.

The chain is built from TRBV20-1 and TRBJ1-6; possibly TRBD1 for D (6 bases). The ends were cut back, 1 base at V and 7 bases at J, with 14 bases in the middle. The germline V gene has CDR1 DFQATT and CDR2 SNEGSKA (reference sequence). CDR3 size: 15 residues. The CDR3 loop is CSARGEDRQNSPLHF. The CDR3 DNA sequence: TGCAGTGCTAGAGGGGAAGACAGGCAGAATTCACCCCTCCACTTT.

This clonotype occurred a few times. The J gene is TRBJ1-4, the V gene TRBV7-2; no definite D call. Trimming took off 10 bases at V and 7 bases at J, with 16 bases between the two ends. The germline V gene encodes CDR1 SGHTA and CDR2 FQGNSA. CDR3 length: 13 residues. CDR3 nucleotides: TGTGCCACCCGGCGAGGACGGGGTGAAAAACTGTTTTTT. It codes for CATRRGRGEKLFF.

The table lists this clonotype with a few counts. The CDR3 region is CASSLEPGGYNEQFF. The DNA for the CDR3 is TGCGCCAGCAGCTTGGAGCCAGGGGGCTACAATGAGCAGTTCTTC. The chain couples TRBV5-1 to TRBJ2-1; 7 bases line up with TRBD1. V dropped 0 bases and J dropped 3; count of bases not matched to a gene: 3. The V gene's germline CDR1 is SGHRS and CDR2 YFSETQ. This CDR3 is 15 amino acids long.

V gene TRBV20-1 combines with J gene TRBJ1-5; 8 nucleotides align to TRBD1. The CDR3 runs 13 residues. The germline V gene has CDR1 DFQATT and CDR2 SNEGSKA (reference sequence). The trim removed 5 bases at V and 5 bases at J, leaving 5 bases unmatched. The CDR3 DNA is TGCAGTGCTGGAGGACAGGGTGATCAGCCCCAGCATTTT. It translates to CSAGGQGDQPQHF.